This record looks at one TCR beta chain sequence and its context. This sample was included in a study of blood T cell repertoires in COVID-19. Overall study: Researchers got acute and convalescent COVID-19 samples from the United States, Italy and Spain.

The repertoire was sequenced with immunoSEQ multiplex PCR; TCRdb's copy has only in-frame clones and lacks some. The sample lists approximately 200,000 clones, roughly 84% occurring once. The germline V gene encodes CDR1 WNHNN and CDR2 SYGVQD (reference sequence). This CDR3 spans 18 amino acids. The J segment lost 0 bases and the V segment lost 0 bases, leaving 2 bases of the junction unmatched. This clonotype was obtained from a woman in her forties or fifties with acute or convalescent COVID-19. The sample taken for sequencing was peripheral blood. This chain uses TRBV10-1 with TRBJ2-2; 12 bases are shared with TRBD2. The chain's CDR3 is CASSESRTSGANTGELFF. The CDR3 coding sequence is TGCGCCAGCAGTGAGTCGAGGACTAGCGGGGCGAACACCGGGGAGCTGTTTTTT.